The T cell receptor (beta chain) under discussion was sequenced for a study of T cells in Graves' hyperthyroidism and ophthalmopathy. Together with thyroid ultrasound, orbital computed tomography, serum thyroxine and TRAb, clinical symptoms were used for diagnoses. Whole-study results and caveats: Ophthalmopathy cases were set apart from stable hyperthyroidism by a 13 V-J model.

CDR1 is DFQATT, CDR2 SNEGSKA, per germline (reference sequence). There are 12 residues in the CDR3. V was shortened by 5 bases and J by 6 bases, with 11 bases between the two germline ends. RNA transcripts were the template for amplifying TCR beta CDR3 regions. The primer set for the first-round RT-PCR of the TCR CDR3 was HTBI. TCRdb reanalysed the multiplex PCR reads using MiXCR and keeps one entry per CDR3 protein. The table includes about 110,000 distinct CDR3 sequences, roughly 15% detected once. Many counts were recorded for this clonotype. The antigen remains undetermined. This rearrangement joins TRBV20-1 to TRBJ1-5; perhaps TRBD1 as D (5 bases). The clonotype was recovered from a woman in her forties or fifties with Graves' hyperthyroidism. Sequenced sample: blood. The CDR3 nucleotides read TGCAGTGCTGGGGGACGGTTTCAGCCCCAGCATTTT. Translated: CSAGGRFQPQHF.